A selection of T cell receptor beta chains follows, all from one sample in a study of PD-1 blockade in classical Hodgkin lymphoma. Generated by immunoSEQ multiplex PCR, the TCRdb table keeps only in-frame clones and is missing some. The sample lists about 60,000 clones; roughly 90% were seen once. The sample here was peripheral blood mononuclear cells (PBMCs), taken at baseline. The receptors here all came from a human donor with classical Hodgkin lymphoma. Each CDR3 is given with its conserved first and last residue. Fields, in order: CDR3 DNA, CDR3 protein, clone size, V gene, D gene, J gene. D genes are given only for firm matches. Clone size is not always given. Where it is, it says once, few, many or a class for expanded clones.

TGCGCCAGCAGCACGAACAGGGGAGCCTACGAGCAGTACTTC	CASSTNRGAYEQYF	.	TRBV5-1	TRBD1	TRBJ2-7
TGTGCCAGCGCCCGGAGCGGGGAGCTGTTTTTT	CASARSGELFF	.	TRBV7-6	.	TRBJ2-2
TGTGCCAGCAGTATATTCGGGGCTAGCTGGAGCTCCTACGAGCAGTACTTC	CASSIFGASWSSYEQYF	.	TRBV28	.	TRBJ2-7
TGCGCCAGCAGTGATGGCGGGGGGTATTACAATGAGCAGTTCTTC	CASSDGGGYYNEQFF	.	TRBV10-1	TRBD2	TRBJ2-1
TGTGCCAGCAGTGATGCCAGGGGAACTAATGAGCAGTTCTTC	CASSDARGTNEQFF	.	TRBV6-1	.	TRBJ2-1
TGTGCTAGTACTTGGGGGTCGAACACCGGGGAGCTGTTTTTT	CASTWGSNTGELFF	once	TRBV12-5	.	TRBJ2-2
TGTGCCAGCAGCTACGCAGTATTGAACACTGAAGCTTTCTTT	CASSYAVLNTEAFF	.	TRBV5-5	.	TRBJ1-1
TGTGCCAGCAGCTTCCTTAGCGGGACGGGCAATGAGCAGTTCTTC	CASSFLSGTGNEQFF	once	TRBV5-6	TRBD2	TRBJ2-1
TGTGCCAGCAGCTTGGTGTATGGACTGGATGAGCAGTTCTTC	CASSLVYGLDEQFF	.	TRBV5-6	.	TRBJ2-1
TGTGCCAGCAGCTTGGGGGCTGAAGAGACCCAGTACTTC	CASSLGAEETQYF	.	TRBV5-4	.	TRBJ2-5
TGTGCCAGCAGCGTAGGCAGGGGTCTAGCGGAGAACTACGAGCAGTACTTC	CASSVGRGLAENYEQYF	.	TRBV9	.	TRBJ2-7
TGTGCCAGCAAAAGGGACAAACGTCCCAATCAGCCCCAGCATTTT	CASKRDKRPNQPQHF	once	TRBV6-5	.	TRBJ1-5